This T cell receptor (beta chain) is drawn from a study of molecular identifiers for immune sequencing clone quantification. Each CDR3 protein is one row after TCRdb ran MiXCR on the PCR reads. Of a few hundred thousand distinct CDR3 sequences listed, roughly 23% were seen once; the top ten hold approximately 0.84%. A CD8+CD4-CCR7+CD45RA+ gate was used to sort naive CD8 T cells. This clonotype was seen a handful of times. Its antigen is still unknown. Points from the study as a whole: Clones exceeding 20 RNA copies carried over 98% of effector molecules but under 1% of naive-cell molecules.

The receptor's source is a human donor in good health. Some libraries in this study had Jurkat cell RNA spiked in. Material: naive CD8+ T cells from blood, with Jurkat cell RNA spiked in. This sample's subset: FACS-sorted CD8+CD4-CCR7+CD45RA+ naive T cells.

CDR3 nucleotides: TGTGCCAGCAGTGAACTTCCTGGACAGGGGTTATTTTCCTACGAGCAGTACTTC. Residues: CASSELPGQGLFSYEQYF. The V call is TRBV6-1, the J call TRBJ2-7, with TRBD1 identical over 9 bases. CDR3 length equals 18 residues. Trimming took 2 bases from V and 1 from J; bases not matched to a gene: 12. Germline CDR1 reads MNHNS; CDR2 reads SASEGT.